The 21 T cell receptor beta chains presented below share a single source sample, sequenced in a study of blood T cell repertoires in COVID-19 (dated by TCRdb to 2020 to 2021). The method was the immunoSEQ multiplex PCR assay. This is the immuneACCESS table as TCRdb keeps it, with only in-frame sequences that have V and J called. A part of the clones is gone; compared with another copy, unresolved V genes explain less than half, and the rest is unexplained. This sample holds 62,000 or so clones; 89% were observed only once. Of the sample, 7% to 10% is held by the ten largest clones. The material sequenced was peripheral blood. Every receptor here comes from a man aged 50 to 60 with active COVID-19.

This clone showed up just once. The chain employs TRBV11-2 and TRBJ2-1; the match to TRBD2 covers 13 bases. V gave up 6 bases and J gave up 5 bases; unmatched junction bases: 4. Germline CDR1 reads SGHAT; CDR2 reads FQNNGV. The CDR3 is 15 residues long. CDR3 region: CASSLTSGGDNEQFF. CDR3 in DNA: TGTGCCAGCAGTCTTACTAGCGGGGGGGACAATGAGCAGTTCTTC.

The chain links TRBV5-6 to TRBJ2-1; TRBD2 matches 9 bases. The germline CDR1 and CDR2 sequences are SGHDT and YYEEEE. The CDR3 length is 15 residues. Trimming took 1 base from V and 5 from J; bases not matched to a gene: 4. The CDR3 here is CASSLPSGVNNEQFF. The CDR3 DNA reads TGTGCCAGCAGCTTGCCTAGCGGGGTTAACAATGAGCAGTTCTTC. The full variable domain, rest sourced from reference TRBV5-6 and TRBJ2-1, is DAGVTQSPTHLIKTRGQQVTLRCSPKSGHDTVSWYQQALGQGPQFIFQYYEEEERQRGNFPDRFSGHQFPNYSSELNVNALLLGDSALYLCASSLPSGVNNEQFFGPGTRLTVL.

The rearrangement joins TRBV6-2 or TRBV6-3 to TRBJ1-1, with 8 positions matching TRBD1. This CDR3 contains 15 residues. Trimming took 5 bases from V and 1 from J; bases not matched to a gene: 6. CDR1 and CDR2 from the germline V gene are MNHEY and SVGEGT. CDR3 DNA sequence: TGTGCCAGCAGTCCAGGGGGCGCCGGGAACACTGAAGCTTTCTTT. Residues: CASSPGGAGNTEAFF.

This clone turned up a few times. CDR3 DNA: TGTGCCAGCAGCTTGGGCCGGACTAGCACAGATACGCAGTATTTT. This encodes CASSLGRTSTDTQYF. The chain links TRBV5-4 to TRBJ2-3; maybe TRBD2 (5 bases). Trimming took 0 bases from V and 0 from J, leaving 8 bases between them. The CDR3 consists of 15 residues. CDR1 and CDR2 from the germline V gene are SGHNT and YYREEE (reference sequence).

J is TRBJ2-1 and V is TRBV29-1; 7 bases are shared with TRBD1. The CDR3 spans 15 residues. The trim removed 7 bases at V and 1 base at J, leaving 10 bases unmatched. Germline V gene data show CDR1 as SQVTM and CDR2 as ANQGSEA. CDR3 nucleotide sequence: TGCAGCGGTACGATACAGGGGATATCCTACAATGAGCAGTTCTTC. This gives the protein CSGTIQGISYNEQFF.

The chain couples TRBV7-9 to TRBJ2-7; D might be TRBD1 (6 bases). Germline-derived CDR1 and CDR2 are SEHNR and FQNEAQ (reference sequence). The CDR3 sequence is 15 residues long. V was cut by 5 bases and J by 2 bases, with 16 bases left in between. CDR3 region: CASSPTGTKAYEQYF. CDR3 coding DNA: TGTGCCAGCAGCCCGACCGGGACAAAAGCCTACGAGCAGTACTTC.

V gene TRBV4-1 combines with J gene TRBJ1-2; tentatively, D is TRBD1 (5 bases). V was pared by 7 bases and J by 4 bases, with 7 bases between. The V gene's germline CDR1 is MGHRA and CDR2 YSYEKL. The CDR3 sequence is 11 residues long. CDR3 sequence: CASTGGYGYTF. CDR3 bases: TGCGCCAGCACCGGGGGCTATGGCTACACCTTC.

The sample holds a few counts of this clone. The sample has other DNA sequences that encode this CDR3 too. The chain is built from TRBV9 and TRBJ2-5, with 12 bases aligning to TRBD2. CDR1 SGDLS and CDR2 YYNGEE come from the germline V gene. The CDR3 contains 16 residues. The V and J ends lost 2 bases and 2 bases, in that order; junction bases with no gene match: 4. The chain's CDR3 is CASSVASGGAQETQYF. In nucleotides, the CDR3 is TGTGCCAGCAGCGTTGCTAGCGGGGGGGCGCAAGAGACCCAGTACTTC.

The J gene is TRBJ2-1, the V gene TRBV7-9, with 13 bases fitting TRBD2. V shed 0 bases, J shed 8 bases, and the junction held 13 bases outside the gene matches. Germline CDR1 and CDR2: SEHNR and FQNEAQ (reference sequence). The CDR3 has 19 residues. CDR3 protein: CASSLALLAGGRGHHEQFF. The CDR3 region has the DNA TGTGCCAGCAGCTTAGCGCTACTAGCGGGGGGGCGGGGTCACCATGAGCAGTTCTTC. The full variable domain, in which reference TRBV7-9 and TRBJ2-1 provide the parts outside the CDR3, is DTGVSQNPRHKITKRGQNVTFRCDPISEHNRLYWYRQTLGQGPEFLTYFQNEAQLEKSRLLSDRFSAERPKGSFSTLEIQRTEQGDSAMYLCASSLALLAGGRGHHEQFFGPGTRLTVL.

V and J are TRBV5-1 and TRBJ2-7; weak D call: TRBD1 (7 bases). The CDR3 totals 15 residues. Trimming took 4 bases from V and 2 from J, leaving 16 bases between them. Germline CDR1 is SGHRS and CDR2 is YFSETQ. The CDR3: CASSGGTASTYEQYF. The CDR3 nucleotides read TGCGCCAGCAGCGGCGGGACAGCTTCTACCTACGAGCAGTACTTC.

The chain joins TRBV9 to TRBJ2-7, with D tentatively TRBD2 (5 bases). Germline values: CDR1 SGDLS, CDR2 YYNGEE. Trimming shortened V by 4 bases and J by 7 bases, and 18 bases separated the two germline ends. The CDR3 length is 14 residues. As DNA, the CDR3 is TGTGCCAGCAGCTCAGGTCCGGGATTGGGGGAGCAGTACTTC. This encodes CASSSGPGLGEQYF.

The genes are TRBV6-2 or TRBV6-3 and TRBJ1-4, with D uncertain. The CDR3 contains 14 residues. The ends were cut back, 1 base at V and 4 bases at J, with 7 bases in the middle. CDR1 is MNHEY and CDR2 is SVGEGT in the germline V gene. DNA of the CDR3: TGTGCCAGCAGTTACTTTGCCAGTAATGAAAAACTGTTTTTT. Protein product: CASSYFASNEKLFF.

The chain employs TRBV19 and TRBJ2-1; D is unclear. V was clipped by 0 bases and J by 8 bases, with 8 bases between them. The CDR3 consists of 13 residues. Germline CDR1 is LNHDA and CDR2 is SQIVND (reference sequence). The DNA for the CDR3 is TGTGCCAGTAGTATAGATAGTGCCGATGAGCAGTTCTTC. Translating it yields CASSIDSADEQFF. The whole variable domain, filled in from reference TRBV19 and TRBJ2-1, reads DGGITQSPKYLFRKEGQNVTLSCEQNLNHDAMYWYRQDPGQGLRLIYYSQIVNDFQKGDIAEGYSVSREKKESFPLTVTSAQKNPTAFYLCASSIDSADEQFFGPGTRLTVL.

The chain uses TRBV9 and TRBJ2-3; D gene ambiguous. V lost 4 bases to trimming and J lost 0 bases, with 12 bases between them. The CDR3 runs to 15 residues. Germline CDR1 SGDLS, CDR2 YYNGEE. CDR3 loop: CASSSRGVSTDTQYF. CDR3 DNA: TGTGCCAGCAGCTCCCGAGGTGTGAGCACAGATACGCAGTATTTT.

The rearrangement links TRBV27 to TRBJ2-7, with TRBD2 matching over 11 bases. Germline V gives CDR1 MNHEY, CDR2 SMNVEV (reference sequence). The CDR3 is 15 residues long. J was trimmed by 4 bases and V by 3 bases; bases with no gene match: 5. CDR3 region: CASSLLAGGVYEQYF. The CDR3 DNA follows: TGTGCCAGCAGTTTGCTAGCGGGGGGAGTTTACGAGCAGTACTTC.

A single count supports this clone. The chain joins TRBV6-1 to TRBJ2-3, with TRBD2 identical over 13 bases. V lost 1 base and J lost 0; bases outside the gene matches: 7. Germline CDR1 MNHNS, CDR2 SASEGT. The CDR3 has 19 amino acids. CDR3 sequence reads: CASSEDSGTSGISTDTQYF. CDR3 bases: TGTGCCAGCAGTGAAGACTCCGGGACTAGCGGGATAAGCACAGATACGCAGTATTTT.

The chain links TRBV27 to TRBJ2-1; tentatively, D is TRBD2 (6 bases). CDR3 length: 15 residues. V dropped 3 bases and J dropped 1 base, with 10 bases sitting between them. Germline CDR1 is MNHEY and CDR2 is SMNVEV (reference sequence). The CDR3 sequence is CASSLGGWSYNEQFF. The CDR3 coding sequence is TGTGCCAGCAGTTTGGGGGGATGGTCCTACAATGAGCAGTTCTTC.

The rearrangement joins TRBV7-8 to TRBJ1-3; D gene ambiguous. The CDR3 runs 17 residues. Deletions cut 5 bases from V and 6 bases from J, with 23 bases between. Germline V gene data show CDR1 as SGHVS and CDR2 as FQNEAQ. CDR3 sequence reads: CASSPTPGSGGANTIYF. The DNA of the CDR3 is TGTGCCAGCAGCCCCACACCGGGCTCCGGAGGCGCAAACACCATATATTTT.

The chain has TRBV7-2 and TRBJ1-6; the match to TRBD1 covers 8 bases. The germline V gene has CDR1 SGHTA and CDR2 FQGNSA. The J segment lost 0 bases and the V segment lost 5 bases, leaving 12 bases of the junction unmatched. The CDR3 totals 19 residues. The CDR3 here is CASSGDRRTASSYNSPLHF. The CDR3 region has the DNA TGTGCCAGCAGCGGGGACAGGCGGACCGCCAGCTCCTATAATTCACCCCTCCACTTT.

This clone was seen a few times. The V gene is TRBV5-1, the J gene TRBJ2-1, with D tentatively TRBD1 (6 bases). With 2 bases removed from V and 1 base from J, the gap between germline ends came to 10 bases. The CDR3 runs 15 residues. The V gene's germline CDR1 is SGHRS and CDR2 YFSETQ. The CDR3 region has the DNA TGCGCCAGCAGCTTCCGACAGGATTCCTACAATGAGCAGTTCTTC. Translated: CASSFRQDSYNEQFF.

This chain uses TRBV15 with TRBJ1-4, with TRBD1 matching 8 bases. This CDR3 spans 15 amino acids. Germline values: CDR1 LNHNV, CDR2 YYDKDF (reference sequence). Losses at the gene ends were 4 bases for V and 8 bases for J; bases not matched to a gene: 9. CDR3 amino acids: CATSTSRQGREKLFF. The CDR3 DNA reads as TGTGCCACCAGCACCTCTAGACAGGGGCGGGAAAAACTGTTTTTT.